This T cell receptor (beta chain) was documented in a study of chemoradiotherapy in HPV16-positive cancers. Study background: Candidate HPV-specific clones and shared TCR motifs came from a couple of HPV16-positive patients. Points from the study as a whole: Candidate HPV-specific clones and E7-related TCR motifs grew in tumor during treatment. The functional HPV-specific definition rests on just a couple of HPV16-positive patients.

As concerns this clone: Its antigen is unidentified.

This CDR3 is 14 amino acids long. The ends were cut back, 1 base at V and 7 bases at J, with 11 bases in the middle. Germline CDR1 is SEHNR and CDR2 is FQNEAQ (reference sequence). Repertoires were sampled repeatedly during chemoradiotherapy. This table comes from immunoSEQ multiplex PCR, and its TCRdb copy is limited to in-frame clones, with some not included. This table has roughly 40,000 clones, roughly three quarters appearing once. This chain uses TRBV7-9 with TRBJ1-5; D perhaps matches TRBD1 (6 bases). This specimen was blood, taken from a patient who underwent chemoradiotherapy. This TCR came from a human donor with HPV-associated anogenital cancer. The CDR3 DNA sequence: TGTGCCAGCAGCTTAGTGGGGGCAGGCCAGCCCCAGCATTTT. It encodes CASSLVGAGQPQHF.